This TCR beta chain was observed in a study of control samples from healthy donors and cancer patients. Trimming removed 0 bases from V and 2 bases from J; junction bases left unmatched: 3. The CDR3 runs to 15 residues. The germline CDR1 and CDR2 sequences are LGHNA and YSLEER. Here immunoSEQ multiplex PCR was the method, and the copy in TCRdb shows in-frame clones only, minus some. The sample carries about 140,000 clones, around 90% recorded once. The V gene is TRBV4-3, the J gene TRBJ2-7; 8 nucleotides line up with TRBD2. Sequenced: blood. The TCR sequence derives from a man aged 30-40 years in good health. CDR3 in amino acids: CASSQDWGLAYEQYF. In nucleotides, the CDR3 is TGCGCCAGCAGCCAAGACTGGGGACTAGCCTACGAGCAGTACTTC.